This T cell receptor beta chain is drawn from a study of cytomegalovirus exposure and HLA in healthy donors. The primer mix had 60 Vbeta and 13 Jbeta primers. Assay: immunoSEQ multiplex PCR; the TCRdb copy retains only in-frame clones and omits some. The profile shows more than 95,000 clones, around 80% of them singletons. These donors counted as nominally healthy when sampled, but unrecorded immune exposures were likely. The sequence was collected from a man aged 30 to 39 in good health and CMV-seropositive. The sample taken for sequencing was PBMCs.

The CDR3 DNA sequence: TGTGCCAGCAGTCAACACGGACAGGGCAGGTCGCCCCAGCATTTT. Translating it yields CASSQHGQGRSPQHF. The genes are TRBV7-9 and TRBJ1-5, with 8 bases aligning to TRBD1. Germline V CDR1 and CDR2: SEHNR, FQNEAQ (reference sequence). CDR3 length: 15 amino acids. Trimming took 6 bases from V and 9 from J; bases not matched to a gene: 13.